This T cell receptor beta chain was found in a study of OX40 agonist ivuxolimab in advanced cancers. Study context: Dose-escalation patients were diagnosed with hepatocellular carcinoma, melanoma, renal cell cancer or head and neck cancer. Therapy given before enrollment (anti-PD-1, anti-PD-L1 or anti-CTLA-4) was allowed, and 30% to 50% had some. Patients achieving partial responses numbered three: one hepatocellular carcinoma case and two cutaneous melanoma cases.

TCRdb's copy holds only in-frame clones and misses some; the assay was immunoSEQ multiplex PCR. The table lists about 69,000 clones, approximately 80% of them singletons. The CDR3 loop spans 14 amino acids. Trimming at V came to 4 bases and at J to 7 bases, leaving 10 bases not matched to a gene. CDR1 is MNHEY and CDR2 is SMNVEV in the germline V gene (reference sequence). The starting material was CD4+ or CD8+ T cells sorted from blood, obtained in a trial of the OX40 agonist ivuxolimab. The receptor's source is an adult with an advanced solid tumor such as melanoma, head and neck, liver or kidney cancer. The V call is TRBV27, the J call TRBJ2-7; TRBD1 matches at 7 bases. CDR3 protein: CASSSPRQGGEQYF. The CDR3 DNA sequence: TGTGCCAGCAGTTCGCCCCGACAGGGCGGGGAGCAGTACTTC.